This TCR beta chain is from a study of cytomegalovirus exposure and HLA in healthy donors. Study findings and constraints: Researchers catalogued about 160 TCR beta chains as cytomegalovirus-associated.

Note on this clone: Its target is not known.

PCR was performed using 60 Vbeta and 13 Jbeta primers. Sequencing used immunoSEQ multiplex PCR; TCRdb keeps in-frame clones, though not all of them. The sample gives 120,000 to 150,000 clones, 78% of which show up once; 3% is in the top ten. Per the germline V gene, CDR1 is SGHAT and CDR2 is FQNNGV. The CDR3 length is 18 residues. V gave up 5 bases and J gave up 4 bases, with 26 bases separating them. The sample comprised PBMCs. The sequence was obtained from a man between 40 and 49 years old in good health and CMV-seropositive. J is TRBJ2-5 and V is TRBV11-2; a weak D match, TRBD1 (6 bases). The CDR3 sequence is CASSHPYRADRISETQYF. The DNA of the CDR3 is TGTGCCAGCAGCCATCCCTACAGGGCTGACCGGATTTCAGAGACCCAGTACTTC.